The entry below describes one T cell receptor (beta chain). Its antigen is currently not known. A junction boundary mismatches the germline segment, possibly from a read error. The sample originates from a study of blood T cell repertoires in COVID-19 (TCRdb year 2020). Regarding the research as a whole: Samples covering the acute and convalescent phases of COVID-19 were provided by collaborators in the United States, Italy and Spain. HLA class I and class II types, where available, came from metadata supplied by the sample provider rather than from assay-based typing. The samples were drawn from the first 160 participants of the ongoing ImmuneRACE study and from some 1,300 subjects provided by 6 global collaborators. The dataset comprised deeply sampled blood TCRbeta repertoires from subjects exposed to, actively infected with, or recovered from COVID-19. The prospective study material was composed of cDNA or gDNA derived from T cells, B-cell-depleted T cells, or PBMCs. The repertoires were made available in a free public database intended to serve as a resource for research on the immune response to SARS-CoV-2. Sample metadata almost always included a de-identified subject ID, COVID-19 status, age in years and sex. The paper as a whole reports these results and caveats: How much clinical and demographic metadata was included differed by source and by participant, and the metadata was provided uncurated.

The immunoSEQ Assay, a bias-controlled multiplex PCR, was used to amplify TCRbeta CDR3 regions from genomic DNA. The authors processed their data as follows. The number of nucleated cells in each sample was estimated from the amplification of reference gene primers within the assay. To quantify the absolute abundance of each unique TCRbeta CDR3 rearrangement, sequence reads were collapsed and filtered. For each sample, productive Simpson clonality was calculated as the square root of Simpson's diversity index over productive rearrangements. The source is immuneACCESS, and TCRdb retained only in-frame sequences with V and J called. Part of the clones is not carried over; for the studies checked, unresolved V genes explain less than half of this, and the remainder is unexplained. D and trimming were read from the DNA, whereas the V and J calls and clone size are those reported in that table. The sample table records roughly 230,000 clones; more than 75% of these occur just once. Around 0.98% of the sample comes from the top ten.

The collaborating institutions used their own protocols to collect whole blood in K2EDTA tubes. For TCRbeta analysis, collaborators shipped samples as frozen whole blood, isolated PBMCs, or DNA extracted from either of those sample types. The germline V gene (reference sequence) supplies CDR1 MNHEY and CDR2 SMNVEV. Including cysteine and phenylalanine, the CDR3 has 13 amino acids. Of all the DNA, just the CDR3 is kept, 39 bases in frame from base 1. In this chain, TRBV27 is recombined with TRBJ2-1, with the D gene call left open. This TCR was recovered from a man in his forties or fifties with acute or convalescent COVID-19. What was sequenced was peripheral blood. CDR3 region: CAGSLGRNNEQFF. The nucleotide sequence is TGTGCCGGCAGTTTGGGCAGAAACAATGAGCAGTTCTTC.